This T cell receptor (beta chain) is drawn from a study of cytomegalovirus exposure and HLA in healthy donors. PCR primers comprised 60 Vbeta and 13 Jbeta primers. TCRdb's table, derived via immunoSEQ multiplex PCR, lists solely in-frame clones and lacks some. Of about 260,000 clones in the sample, roughly 70% are singletons; the top ten hold around 2%. V was clipped by 0 bases and J by 2 bases, with 11 bases between them. The CDR3 extends over 15 amino acids. CDR1 is GTSNPN and CDR2 is SVGIG in the germline V gene (reference sequence). Unrecorded immune exposure was likely among donors, who were nominally healthy when sampled.

The receptor was derived from a female donor in good health and CMV-seronegative. The specimen was PBMCs. The chain is built from TRBV30 and TRBJ2-1, with D perhaps TRBD1 (5 bases). The CDR3 nucleotides are TGTGCCTGGAGTGTAGCAGGGATCACCTACAATGAGCAGTTCTTC. It codes for CAWSVAGITYNEQFF.